The present T cell receptor (beta chain) was sequenced within a study of cytomegalovirus exposure and HLA in healthy donors. Vbeta (60) and Jbeta (13) primers were used in the PCR. The data were produced by immunoSEQ multiplex PCR, yet TCRdb's version contains in-frame clones alone and is incomplete. The data contain 150,000 to 200,000 clones, about two thirds of them singletons. Unrecorded immune exposures were likely, despite nominal health at sampling. The V gene's germline CDR1 is LNHDA and CDR2 SQIVND (reference sequence). CDR3 length: 13 residues. V was clipped by 10 bases and J by 4 bases, with 15 bases between them. This clone appeared a single time.

The receptor comes from a man aged 30 to 45 in good health and CMV-seropositive. The rearrangement joins TRBV19 to TRBJ2-3; the D is unclear. The sample consisted of PBMCs. The CDR3 loop is CATLEKRADTQYF. The CDR3 DNA reads as TGTGCCACCCTAGAGAAACGGGCAGATACGCAGTATTTT.